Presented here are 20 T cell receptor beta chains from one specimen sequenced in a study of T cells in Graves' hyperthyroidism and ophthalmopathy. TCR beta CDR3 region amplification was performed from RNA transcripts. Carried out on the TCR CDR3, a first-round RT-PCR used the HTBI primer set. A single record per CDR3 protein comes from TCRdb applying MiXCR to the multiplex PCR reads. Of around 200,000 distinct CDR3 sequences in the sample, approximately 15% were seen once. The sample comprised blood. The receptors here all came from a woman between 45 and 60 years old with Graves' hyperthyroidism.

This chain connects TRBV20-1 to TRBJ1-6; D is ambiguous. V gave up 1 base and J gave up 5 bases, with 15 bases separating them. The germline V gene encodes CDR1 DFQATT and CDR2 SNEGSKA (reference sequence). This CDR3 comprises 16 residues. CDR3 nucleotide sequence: TGCAGTGCTAGAGTCCATGGACGGAACAATAATTCACCCCTCCACTTT. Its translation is CSARVHGRNNNSPLHF.

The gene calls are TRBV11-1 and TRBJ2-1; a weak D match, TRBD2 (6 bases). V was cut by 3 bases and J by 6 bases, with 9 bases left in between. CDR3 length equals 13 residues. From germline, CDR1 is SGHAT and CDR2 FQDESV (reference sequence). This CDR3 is CASSFYGGNEQFF. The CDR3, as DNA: TGTGCCAGCAGCTTCTACGGGGGCAATGAGCAGTTCTTC. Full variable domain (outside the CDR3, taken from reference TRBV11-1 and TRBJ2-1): EAEVAQSPRYKITEKSQAVAFWCDPISGHATLYWYRQILGQGPELLVQFQDESVVDDSQLPKDRFSAERLKGVDSTLKIQPAELGDSAMYLCASSFYGGNEQFFGPGTRLTVL.

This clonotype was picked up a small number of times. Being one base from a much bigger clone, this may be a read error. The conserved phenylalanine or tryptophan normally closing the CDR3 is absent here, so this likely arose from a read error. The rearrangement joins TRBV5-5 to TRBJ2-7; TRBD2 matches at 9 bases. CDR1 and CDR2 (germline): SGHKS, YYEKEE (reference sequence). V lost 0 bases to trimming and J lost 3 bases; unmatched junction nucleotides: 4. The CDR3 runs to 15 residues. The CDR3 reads CASSLGAGGYYEQYL. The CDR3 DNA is TGTGCCAGCAGCTTGGGGGCGGGGGGGTACTACGAGCAGTACCTC.

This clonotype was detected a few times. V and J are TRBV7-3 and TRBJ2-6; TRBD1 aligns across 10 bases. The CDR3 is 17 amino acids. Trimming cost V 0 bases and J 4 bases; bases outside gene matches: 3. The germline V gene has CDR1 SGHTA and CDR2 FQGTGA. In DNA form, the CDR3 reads TGTGCCAGCAGCTTAACGGGGACAGGGGCCGGGGCCAACGTCCTGACTTTC. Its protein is CASSLTGTGAGANVLTF.

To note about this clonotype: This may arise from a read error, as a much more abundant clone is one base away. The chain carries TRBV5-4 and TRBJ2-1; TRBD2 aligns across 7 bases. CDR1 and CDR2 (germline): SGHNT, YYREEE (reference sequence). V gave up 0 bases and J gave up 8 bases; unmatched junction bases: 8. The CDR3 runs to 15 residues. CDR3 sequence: CASSLGAGRHDEQFF. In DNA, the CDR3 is TGTGCCAGCAGCTTGGGAGCGGGGAGACACGATGAGCAGTTCTTC.

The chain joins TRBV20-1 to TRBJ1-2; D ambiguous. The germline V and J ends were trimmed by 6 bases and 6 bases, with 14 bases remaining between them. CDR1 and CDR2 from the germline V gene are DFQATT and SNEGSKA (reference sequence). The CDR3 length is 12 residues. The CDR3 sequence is CSAQDSNHGYTF. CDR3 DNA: TGCAGTGCCCAAGACTCGAATCATGGCTACACCTTC.

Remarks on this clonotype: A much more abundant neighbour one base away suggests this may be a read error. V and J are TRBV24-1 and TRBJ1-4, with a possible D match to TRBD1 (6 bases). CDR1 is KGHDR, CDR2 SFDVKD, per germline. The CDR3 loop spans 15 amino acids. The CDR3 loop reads CTTSDPGGTNEKLFF. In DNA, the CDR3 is TGTACCACCAGTGACCCGGGAGGGACAAATGAAAAACTGTTTTTT.

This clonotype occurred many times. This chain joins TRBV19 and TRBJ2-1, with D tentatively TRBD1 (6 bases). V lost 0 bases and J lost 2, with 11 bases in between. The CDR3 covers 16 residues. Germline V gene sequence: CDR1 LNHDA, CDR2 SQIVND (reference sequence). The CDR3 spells CASSIDETGPYNEQFF. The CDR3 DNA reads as TGTGCCAGTAGTATAGACGAGACAGGACCCTACAATGAGCAGTTCTTC.

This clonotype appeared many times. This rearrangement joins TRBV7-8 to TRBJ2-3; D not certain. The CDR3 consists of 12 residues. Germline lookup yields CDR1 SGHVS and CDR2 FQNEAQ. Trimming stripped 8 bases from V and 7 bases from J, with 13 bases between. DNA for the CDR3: TGTGCCAGCGGAGCAGCCTCCTATACGCAGTATTTT. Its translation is CASGAASYTQYF.

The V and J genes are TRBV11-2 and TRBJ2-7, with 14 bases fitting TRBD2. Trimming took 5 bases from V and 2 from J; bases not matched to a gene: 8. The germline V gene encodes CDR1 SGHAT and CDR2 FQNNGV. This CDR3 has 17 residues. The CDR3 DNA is TGTGCCAGCAGCCCCCTCTCGGGACTAGCGGGGGCCTACGAGCAGTACTTC. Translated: CASSPLSGLAGAYEQYF.

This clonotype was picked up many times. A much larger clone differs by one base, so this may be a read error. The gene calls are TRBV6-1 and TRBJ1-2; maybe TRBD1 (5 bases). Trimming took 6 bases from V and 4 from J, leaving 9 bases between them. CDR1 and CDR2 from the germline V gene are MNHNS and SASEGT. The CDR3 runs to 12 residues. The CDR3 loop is CASRPDSYGYTF. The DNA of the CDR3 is TGTGCCAGCAGACCTGACAGCTATGGCTACACCTTC.

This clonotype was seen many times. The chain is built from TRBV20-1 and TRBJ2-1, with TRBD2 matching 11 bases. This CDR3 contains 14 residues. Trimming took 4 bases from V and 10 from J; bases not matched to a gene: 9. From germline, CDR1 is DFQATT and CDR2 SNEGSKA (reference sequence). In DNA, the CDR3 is TGCAGTGCTAAAGGGACTAGCGGACGTGGCGAGCAGTTCTTC. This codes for CSAKGTSGRGEQFF.

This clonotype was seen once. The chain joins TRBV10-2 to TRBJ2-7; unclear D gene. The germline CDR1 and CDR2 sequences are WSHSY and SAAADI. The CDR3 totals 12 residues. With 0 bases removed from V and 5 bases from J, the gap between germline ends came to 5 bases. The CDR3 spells CASSESGDEQYF. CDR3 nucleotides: TGCGCCAGCAGTGAGTCAGGTGACGAGCAGTACTTC.

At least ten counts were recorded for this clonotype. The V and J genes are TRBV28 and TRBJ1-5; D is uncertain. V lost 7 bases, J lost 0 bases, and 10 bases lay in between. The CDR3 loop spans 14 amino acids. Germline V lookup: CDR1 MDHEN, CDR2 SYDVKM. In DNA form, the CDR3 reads TGTGCCAGCAAGTTAGCAATTAGCAATCAGCCCCAGCATTTT. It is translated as CASKLAISNQPQHF. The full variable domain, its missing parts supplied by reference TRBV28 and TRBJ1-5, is DVKVTQSSRYLVKRTGEKVFLECVQDMDHENMFWYRQDPGLGLRLIYFSYDVKMKEKGDIPEGYSVSREKKERFSLILESASTNQTSMYLCASKLAISNQPQHFGDGTRLSIL.

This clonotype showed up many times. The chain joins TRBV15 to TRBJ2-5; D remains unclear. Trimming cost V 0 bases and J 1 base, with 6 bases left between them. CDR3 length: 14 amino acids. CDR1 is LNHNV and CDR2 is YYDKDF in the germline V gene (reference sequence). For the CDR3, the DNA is TGTGCCACCAGCAGAGATCAGAGCCAAGAGACCCAGTACTTC. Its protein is CATSRDQSQETQYF.

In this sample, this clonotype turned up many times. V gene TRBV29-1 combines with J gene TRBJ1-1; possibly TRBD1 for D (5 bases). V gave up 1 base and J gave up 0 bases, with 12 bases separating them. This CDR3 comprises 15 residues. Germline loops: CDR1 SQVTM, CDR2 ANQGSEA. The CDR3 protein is CSVEATTDMNTEAFF. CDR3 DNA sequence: TGCAGCGTTGAAGCAACGACAGACATGAACACTGAAGCTTTCTTT.

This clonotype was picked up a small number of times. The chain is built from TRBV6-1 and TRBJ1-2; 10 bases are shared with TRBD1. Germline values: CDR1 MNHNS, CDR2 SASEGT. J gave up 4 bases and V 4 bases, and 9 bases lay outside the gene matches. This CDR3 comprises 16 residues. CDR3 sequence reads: CASSALRDRGVYGYTF. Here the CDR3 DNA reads TGTGCCAGCAGTGCCCTCCGGGACAGGGGTGTCTATGGCTACACCTTC.

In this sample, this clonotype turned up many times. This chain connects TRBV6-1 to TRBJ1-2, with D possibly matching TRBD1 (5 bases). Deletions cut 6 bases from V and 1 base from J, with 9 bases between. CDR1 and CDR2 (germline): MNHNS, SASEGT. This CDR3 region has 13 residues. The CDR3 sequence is CASRVDSNYGYTF. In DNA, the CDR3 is TGTGCCAGCAGAGTAGACAGTAACTATGGCTACACCTTC.

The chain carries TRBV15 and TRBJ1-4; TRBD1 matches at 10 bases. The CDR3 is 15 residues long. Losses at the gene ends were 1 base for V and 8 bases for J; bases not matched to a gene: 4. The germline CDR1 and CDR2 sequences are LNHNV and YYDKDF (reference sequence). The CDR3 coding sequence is TGTGCCACCAGCAGAGGGACAGGGGGTCGCGAAAAACTGTTTTTT. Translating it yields CATSRGTGGREKLFF.

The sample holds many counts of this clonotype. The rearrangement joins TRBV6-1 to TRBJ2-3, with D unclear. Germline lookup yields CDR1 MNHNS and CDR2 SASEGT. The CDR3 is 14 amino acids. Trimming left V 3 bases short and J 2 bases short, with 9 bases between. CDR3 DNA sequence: TGTGCCAGCAGTGAGGCCAGACCCACAGATACGCAGTATTTT. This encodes CASSEARPTDTQYF.